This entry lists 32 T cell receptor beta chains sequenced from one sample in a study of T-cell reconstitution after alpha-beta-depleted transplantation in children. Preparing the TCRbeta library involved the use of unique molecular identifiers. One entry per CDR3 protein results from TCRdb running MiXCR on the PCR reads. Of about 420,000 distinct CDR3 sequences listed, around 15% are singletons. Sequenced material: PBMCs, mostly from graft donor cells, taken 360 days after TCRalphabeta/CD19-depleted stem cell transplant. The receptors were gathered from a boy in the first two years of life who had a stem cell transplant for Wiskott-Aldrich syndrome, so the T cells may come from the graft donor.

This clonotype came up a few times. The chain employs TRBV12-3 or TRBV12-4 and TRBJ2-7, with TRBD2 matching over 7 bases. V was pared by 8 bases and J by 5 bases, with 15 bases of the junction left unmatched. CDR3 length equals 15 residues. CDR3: CASRRSGTKQDEQYF. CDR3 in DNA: TGTGCCAGCCGACGCTCGGGGACTAAGCAAGACGAGCAGTACTTC.

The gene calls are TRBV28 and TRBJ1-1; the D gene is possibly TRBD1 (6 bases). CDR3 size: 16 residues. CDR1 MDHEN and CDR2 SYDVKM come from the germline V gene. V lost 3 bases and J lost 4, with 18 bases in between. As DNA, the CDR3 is TGTGCCAGCAGTTTTATCTGGAGGGACATGAGCACTGAAGCTTTCTTT. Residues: CASSFIWRDMSTEAFF.

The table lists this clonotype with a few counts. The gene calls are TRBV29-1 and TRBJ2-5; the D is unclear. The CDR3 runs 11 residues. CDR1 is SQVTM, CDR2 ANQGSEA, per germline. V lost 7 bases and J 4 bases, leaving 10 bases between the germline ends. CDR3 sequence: CSAGLLETQYF. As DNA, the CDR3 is TGCAGCGCTGGGCTCTTAGAGACCCAGTACTTC.

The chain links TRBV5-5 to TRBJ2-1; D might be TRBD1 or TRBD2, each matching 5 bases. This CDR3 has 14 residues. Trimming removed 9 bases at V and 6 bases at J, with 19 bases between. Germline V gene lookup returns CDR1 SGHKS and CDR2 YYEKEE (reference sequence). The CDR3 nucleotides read TGTGCCATGAGCCCCGGGACCCCCTGCAATGAGCAGTTCTTC. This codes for CAMSPGTPCNEQFF.

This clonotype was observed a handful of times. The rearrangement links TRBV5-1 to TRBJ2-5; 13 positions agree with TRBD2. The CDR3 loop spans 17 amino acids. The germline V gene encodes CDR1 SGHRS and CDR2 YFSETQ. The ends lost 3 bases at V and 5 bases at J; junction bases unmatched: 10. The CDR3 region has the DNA TGCGCCAGCAGCTCATCTTCACTAGCGGGGGGGCTGGAGACCCAGTACTTC. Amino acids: CASSSSSLAGGLETQYF.

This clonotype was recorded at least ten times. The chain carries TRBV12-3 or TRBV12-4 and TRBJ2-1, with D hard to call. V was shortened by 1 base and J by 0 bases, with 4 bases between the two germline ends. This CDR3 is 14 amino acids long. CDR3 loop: CASSLGRSYNEQFF. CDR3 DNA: TGTGCCAGCAGTTTAGGACGCTCCTACAATGAGCAGTTCTTC.

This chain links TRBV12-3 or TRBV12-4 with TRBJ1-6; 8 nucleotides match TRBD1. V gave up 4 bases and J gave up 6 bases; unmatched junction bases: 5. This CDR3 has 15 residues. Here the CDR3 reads CASSSRTGTNSPLHF. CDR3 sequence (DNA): TGTGCCAGCAGTTCCCGGACAGGGACTAATTCACCCCTCCACTTT.

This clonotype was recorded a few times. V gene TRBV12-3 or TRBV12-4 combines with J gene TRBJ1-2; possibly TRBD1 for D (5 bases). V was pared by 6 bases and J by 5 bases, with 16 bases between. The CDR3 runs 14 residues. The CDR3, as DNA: TGTGCCAGCAGCCGGGACGTTCTTCATTATGGCTACACCTTC. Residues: CASSRDVLHYGYTF.

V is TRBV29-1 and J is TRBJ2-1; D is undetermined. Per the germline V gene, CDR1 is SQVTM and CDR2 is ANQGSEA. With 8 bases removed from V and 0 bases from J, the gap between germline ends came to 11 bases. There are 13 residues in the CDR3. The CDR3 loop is CSHRTSSYNEQFF. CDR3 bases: TGCAGCCACCGAACAAGCTCCTACAATGAGCAGTTCTTC.

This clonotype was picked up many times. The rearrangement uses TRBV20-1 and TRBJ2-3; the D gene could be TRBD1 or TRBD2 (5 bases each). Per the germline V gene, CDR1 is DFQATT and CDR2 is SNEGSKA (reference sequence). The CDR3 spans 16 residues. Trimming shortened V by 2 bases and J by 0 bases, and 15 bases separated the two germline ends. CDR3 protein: CSARKVSGSSTDTQYF. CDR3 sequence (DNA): TGCAGTGCTAGAAAGGTGTCAGGGAGCAGCACAGATACGCAGTATTTT.

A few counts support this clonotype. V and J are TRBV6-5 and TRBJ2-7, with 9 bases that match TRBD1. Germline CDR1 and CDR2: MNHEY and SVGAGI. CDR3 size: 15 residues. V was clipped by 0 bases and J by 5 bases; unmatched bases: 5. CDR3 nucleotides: TGTGCCAGCAGTTACTCGGACAGGGGAGGCCACGAGCAGTACTTC. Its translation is CASSYSDRGGHEQYF.

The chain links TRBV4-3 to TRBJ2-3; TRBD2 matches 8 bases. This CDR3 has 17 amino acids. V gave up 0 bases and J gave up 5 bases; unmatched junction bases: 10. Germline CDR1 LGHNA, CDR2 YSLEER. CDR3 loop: CASSQEPGLVGGDTQYF. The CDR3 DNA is TGCGCCAGCAGCCAAGAACCGGGACTAGTGGGGGGAGATACGCAGTATTTT.

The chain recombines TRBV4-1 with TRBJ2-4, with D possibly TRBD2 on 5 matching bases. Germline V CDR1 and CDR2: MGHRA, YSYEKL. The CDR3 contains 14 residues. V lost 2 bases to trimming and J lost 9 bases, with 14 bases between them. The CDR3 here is CASSQRPFGSIQYF. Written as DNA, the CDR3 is TGCGCCAGCAGCCAAAGGCCTTTTGGGAGCATTCAGTACTTC.

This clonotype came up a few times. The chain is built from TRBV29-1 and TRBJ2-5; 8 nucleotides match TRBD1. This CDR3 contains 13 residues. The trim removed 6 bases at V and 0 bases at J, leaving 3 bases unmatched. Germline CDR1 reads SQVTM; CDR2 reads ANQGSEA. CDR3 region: CSVDRGYQETQYF. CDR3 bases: TGCAGCGTCGACAGGGGTTACCAAGAGACCCAGTACTTC.

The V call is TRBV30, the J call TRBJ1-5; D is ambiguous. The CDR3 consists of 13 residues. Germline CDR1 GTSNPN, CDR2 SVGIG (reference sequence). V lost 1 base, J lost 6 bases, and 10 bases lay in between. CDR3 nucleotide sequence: TGTGCCTGGAGTGGTACGTTAGGTCAGCCCCAGCATTTT. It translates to CAWSGTLGQPQHF.

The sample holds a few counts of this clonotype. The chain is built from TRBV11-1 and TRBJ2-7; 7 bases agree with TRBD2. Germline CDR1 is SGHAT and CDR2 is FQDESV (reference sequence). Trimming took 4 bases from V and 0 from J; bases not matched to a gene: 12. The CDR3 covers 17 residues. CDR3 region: CASSSTRLAATSYEQYF. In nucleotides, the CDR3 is TGTGCCAGCAGCTCCACCCGGCTAGCGGCAACCTCCTACGAGCAGTACTTC.

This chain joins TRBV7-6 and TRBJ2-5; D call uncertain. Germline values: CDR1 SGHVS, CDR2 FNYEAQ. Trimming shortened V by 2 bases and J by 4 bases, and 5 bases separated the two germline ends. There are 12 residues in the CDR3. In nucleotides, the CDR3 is TGTGCCAGCAGCTTATACAGAGAGACCCAGTACTTC. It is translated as CASSLYRETQYF.

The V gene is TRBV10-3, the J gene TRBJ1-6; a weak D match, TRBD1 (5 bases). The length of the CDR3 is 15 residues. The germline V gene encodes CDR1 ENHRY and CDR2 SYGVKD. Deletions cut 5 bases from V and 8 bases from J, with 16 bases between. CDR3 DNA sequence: TGTGCCATCAGTTTGGGGCCAAGGGATGATTCACCCCTCCACTTT. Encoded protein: CAISLGPRDDSPLHF.

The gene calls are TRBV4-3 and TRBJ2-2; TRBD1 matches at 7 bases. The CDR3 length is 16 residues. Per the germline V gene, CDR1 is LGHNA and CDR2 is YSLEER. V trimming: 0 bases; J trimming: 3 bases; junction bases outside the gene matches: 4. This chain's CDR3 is CASSQDPTGDTGELFF. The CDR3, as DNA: TGCGCCAGCAGCCAAGATCCTACAGGGGACACCGGGGAGCTGTTTTTT.

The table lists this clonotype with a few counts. The DNA for the CDR3 is TGCGCCAGCGCTACGCTAGCGGGGGGCCGCTCCTACGAGCAGTACTTC. Protein sequence: CASATLAGGRSYEQYF. The V and J genes are TRBV5-1 and TRBJ2-7, with 11 bases aligning to TRBD2. The ends lost 7 bases at V and 0 bases at J; junction bases unmatched: 9. The germline gives CDR1 SGHRS, CDR2 YFSETQ. The CDR3 covers 16 residues.

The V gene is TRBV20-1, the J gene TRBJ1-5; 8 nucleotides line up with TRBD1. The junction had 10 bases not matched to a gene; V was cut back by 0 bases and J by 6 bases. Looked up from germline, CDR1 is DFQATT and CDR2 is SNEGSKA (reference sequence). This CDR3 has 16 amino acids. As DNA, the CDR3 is TGCAGTGCTAGAGATGCGGACAGGGAGGGCTTTCAGCCCCAGCATTTT. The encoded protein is CSARDADREGFQPQHF.

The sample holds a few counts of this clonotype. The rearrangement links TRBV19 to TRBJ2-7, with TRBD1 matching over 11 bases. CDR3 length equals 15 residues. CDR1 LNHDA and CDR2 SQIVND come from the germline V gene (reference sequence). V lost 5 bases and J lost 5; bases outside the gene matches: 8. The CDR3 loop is CASSLRTGGWNEQYF. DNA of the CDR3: TGTGCCAGTAGTCTCCGGACAGGGGGCTGGAACGAGCAGTACTTC.

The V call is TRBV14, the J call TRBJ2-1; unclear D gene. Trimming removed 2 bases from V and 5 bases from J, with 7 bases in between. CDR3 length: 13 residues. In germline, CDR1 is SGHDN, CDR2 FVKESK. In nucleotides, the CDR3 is TGTGCCAGCAGCCAACGTGGCCACAATGAGCAGTTCTTC. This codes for CASSQRGHNEQFF.

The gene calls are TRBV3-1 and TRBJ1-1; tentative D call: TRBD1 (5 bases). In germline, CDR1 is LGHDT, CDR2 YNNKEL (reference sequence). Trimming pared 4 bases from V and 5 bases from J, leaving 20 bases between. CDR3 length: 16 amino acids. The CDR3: CASSRLIKGPSTEAFF. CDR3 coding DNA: TGTGCCAGCAGCCGGCTGATTAAGGGGCCCAGTACTGAAGCTTTCTTT.

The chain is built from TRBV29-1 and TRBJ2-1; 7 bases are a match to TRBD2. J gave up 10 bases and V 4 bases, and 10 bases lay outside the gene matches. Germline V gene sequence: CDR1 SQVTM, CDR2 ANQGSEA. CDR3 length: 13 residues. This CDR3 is CSVVKGGRGEQFF. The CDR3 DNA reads TGCAGCGTTGTAAAGGGCGGGAGAGGGGAGCAGTTCTTC.

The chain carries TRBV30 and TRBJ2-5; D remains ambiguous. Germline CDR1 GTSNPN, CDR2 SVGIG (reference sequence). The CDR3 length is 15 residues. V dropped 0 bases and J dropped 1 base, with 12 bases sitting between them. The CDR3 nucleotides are TGTGCCTGGAGTGTAACGGTCAAGGCCCAAGAGACCCAGTACTTC. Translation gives CAWSVTVKAQETQYF.

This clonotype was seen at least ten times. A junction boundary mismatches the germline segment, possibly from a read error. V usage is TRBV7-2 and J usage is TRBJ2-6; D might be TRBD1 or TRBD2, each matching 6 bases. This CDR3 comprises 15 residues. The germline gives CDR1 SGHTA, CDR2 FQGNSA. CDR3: CASSLGGLGANVLTF. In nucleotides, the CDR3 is TGTGCCAGCAGTTTAGGGGGGCTCGGGGCCAACGTCCTGACTTTC. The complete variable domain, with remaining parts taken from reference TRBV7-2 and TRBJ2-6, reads GAGVSQSPSNKVTEKGKDVELRCDPISGHTALYWYRQSLGQGLEFLIYFQGNSAPDKSGLPSDRFSAERTGGSVSTLTIQRTQQEDSAVYLCASSLGGLGANVLTFGAGSRLTVL.

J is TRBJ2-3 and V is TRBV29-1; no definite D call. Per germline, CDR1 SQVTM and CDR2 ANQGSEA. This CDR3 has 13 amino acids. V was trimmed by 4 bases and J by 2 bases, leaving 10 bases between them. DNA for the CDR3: TGCAGCGTTGTGGGTCCGTTCACAGATACGCAGTATTTT. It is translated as CSVVGPFTDTQYF.

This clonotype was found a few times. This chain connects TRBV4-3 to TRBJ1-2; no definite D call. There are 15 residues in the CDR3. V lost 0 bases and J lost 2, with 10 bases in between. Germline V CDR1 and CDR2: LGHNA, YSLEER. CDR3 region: CASSQDARGNYGYTF. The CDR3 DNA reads TGCGCCAGCAGCCAAGACGCGAGAGGGAACTATGGCTACACCTTC.

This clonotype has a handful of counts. CDR3 nucleotides: TGCAGCGTAATGGATGGGTACCAAGAGACCCAGTACTTC. Translated, it gives CSVMDGYQETQYF. The gene calls are TRBV29-1 and TRBJ2-5, with D hard to call. CDR1 and CDR2 from the germline V gene are SQVTM and ANQGSEA. Trimming removed 6 bases at V and 0 bases at J, with 11 bases between. The length of the CDR3 is 13 residues.

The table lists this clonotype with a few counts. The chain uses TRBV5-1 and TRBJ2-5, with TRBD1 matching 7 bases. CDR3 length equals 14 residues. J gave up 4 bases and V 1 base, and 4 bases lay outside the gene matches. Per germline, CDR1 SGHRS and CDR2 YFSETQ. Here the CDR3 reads CASSLKGARETQYF. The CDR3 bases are TGCGCCAGCAGCTTGAAGGGGGCGAGAGAGACCCAGTACTTC. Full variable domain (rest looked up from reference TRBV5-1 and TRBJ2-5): KAGVTQTPRYLIKTRGQQVTLSCSPISGHRSVSWYQQTPGQGLQFLFEYFSETQRNKGNFPGRFSGRQFSNSRSEMNVSTLELGDSALYLCASSLKGARETQYFGPGTRLLVL.

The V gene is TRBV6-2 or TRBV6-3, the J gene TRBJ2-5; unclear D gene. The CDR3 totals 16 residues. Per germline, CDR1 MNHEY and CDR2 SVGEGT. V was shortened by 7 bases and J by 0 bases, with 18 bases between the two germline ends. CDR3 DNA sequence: TGTGCCAGCACCAAACGACCTACATCGTACCAAGAGACCCAGTACTTC. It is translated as CASTKRPTSYQETQYF.